This T cell receptor beta chain was documented in a study of T cell changes during pregnancy in multiple sclerosis. The CDR3 extends over 16 amino acids. V was trimmed by 2 bases and J by 2 bases, leaving 12 bases between them. Per the germline V gene, CDR1 is SNHLY and CDR2 is FYNNEI. The method was immunoSEQ multiplex PCR; TCRdb's version includes in-frame clones alone and lacks a portion of them. The table shows about 44,000 clones, with roughly 92% occurring only once. The clonotype originates from a female donor with multiple sclerosis, enrolled in a pregnancy study. The specimen comprised CD4+ T cells from peripheral blood mononuclear cells, sampled in the first trimester of pregnancy. This chain links TRBV2 with TRBJ1-4; tentative D call: TRBD1 (5 bases). CDR3 loop: CASSELMAGTNEKLFF. For the CDR3, the DNA is TGTGCCAGCAGTGAACTCATGGCAGGGACTAATGAAAAACTGTTTTTT. The complete variable domain, with remaining parts taken from reference TRBV2 and TRBJ1-4, reads EPEVTQTPSHQVTQMGQEVILRCVPISNHLYFYWYRQILGQKVEFLVSFYNNEISEKSEIFDDQFSVERPDGSNFTLKIRSTKLEDSAMYFCASSELMAGTNEKLFFGSGTQLSVL.